These 16 T cell receptor beta chains share one sample of origin, sequenced in a study of T cell responses to AZD1222 COVID-19 vaccine. Profiled with immunoSEQ multiplex PCR; TCRdb holds only in-frame clones, not every one. The table shows under 150,000 clones, with just over 90% occurring only once. Specimen: peripheral blood, collected 28 days after the second AZD1222 dose. The receptors originated from an adult who received the AZD1222 COVID-19 vaccine.

The rearrangement joins TRBV7-3 to TRBJ1-1; D is unresolved. CDR1 and CDR2 from the germline V gene are SGHTA and FQGTGA. The CDR3 sequence is 13 residues long. Trimming took off 5 bases at V and 3 bases at J, with 10 bases between the two ends. CDR3 sequence: CASSGSLHTEAFF. As DNA, the CDR3 is TGTGCCAGCAGCGGGAGTCTGCACACTGAAGCTTTCTTT.

The chain recombines TRBV7-9 with TRBJ1-3; D unresolved. The CDR3 extends over 15 amino acids. Germline CDR1 and CDR2: SEHNR and FQNEAQ (reference sequence). With 3 bases removed from V and 0 bases from J, the gap between germline ends came to 9 bases. Here the CDR3 reads CASSFIPPSGNTIYF. CDR3 nucleotides: TGTGCCAGCAGCTTTATTCCCCCCTCTGGAAACACCATATATTTT.

The gene calls are TRBV5-1 and TRBJ2-1; TRBD2 might be the D (5 bases). The length of the CDR3 is 14 residues. Germline CDR1 is SGHRS and CDR2 is YFSETQ. Trimming shortened V by 6 bases and J by 1 base, and 11 bases separated the two germline ends. The CDR3 reads CASKYGESYNEQFF. CDR3 nucleotide sequence: TGCGCCAGCAAGTACGGGGAATCCTACAATGAGCAGTTCTTC.

This clone has just a few counts. This rearrangement joins TRBV2 to TRBJ1-1, with no clear D. This CDR3 has 12 amino acids. Germline V gene sequence: CDR1 SNHLY, CDR2 FYNNEI. Between the trimmed V and J ends, which lost 4 bases and 2 bases, there was a span of 5 bases. For the CDR3, the DNA is TGTGCCAGCAGTGGACACAACACTGAAGCTTTCTTT. Translating gives CASSGHNTEAFF.

This clone was recorded only once. The rearrangement joins TRBV5-1 to TRBJ1-2; D not resolved. The CDR3 is 13 residues long. The V gene lost 4 bases and the J gene lost 4 bases, with 11 bases spanning the gap. Germline-derived CDR1 and CDR2 are SGHRS and YFSETQ. CDR3 nucleotide sequence: TGCGCCAGCAGCCCGACCCCGGCCTATGGCTACACCTTC. It codes for CASSPTPAYGYTF.

J is TRBJ1-1 and V is TRBV18; D call uncertain. Germline CDR1 reads KGHSH; CDR2 reads LQKENI. Trimming took off 3 bases at V and 1 base at J, with 12 bases between the two ends. The CDR3 runs 15 residues. This CDR3 reads CASSPPPPGNTEAFF. Here the CDR3 DNA reads TGTGCCAGCTCACCCCCCCCGCCGGGGAACACTGAAGCTTTCTTT.

The rearrangement joins TRBV11-3 to TRBJ2-1; 8 positions agree with TRBD2. V dropped 5 bases and J dropped 9; count of bases not matched to a gene: 6. Germline V gives CDR1 SGHNT, CDR2 YENEEA. The CDR3 sequence is 13 residues long. In DNA form, the CDR3 reads TGTGCCAGCAGCCCAGCGGGAGCCGGTGAGCAGTTCTTC. Translated, it gives CASSPAGAGEQFF.

This chain uses TRBV7-2 with TRBJ2-7, with TRBD2 identical over 7 bases. The CDR3 loop spans 16 amino acids. Unmatched junction bases numbered 12, after V lost 5 bases and J lost 2 bases. Germline values: CDR1 SGHTA, CDR2 FQGNSA. CDR3: CASSPLLAGDAYEQYF. In DNA form, the CDR3 reads TGTGCCAGCAGCCCGCTCTTGGCGGGGGATGCCTACGAGCAGTACTTC. Full variable domain (remainder filled in from reference TRBV7-2 and TRBJ2-7): GAGVSQSPSNKVTEKGKDVELRCDPISGHTALYWYRQSLGQGLEFLIYFQGNSAPDKSGLPSDRFSAERTGGSVSTLTIQRTQQEDSAVYLCASSPLLAGDAYEQYFGPGTRLTVT.

The chain recombines TRBV19 with TRBJ2-7, with D tentatively TRBD1 (6 bases). V lost 9 bases and J lost 2, with 17 bases in between. The CDR3 spans 14 residues. Germline V CDR1 and CDR2: LNHDA, SQIVND (reference sequence). CDR3 amino acids: CASRPSTGTYEQYF. DNA of the CDR3: TGTGCCAGCCGCCCATCTACAGGGACCTACGAGCAGTACTTC.

This clone appeared once. This chain connects TRBV27 to TRBJ2-1, with D hard to call. The CDR3 contains 17 residues. With 3 bases removed from V and 2 bases from J, the gap between germline ends came to 17 bases. In germline, CDR1 is MNHEY, CDR2 SMNVEV (reference sequence). CDR3 coding DNA: TGTGCCAGCAGTTTCGAGTTTGGGCCGACCGCCTACAATGAGCAGTTCTTC. This sequence encodes CASSFEFGPTAYNEQFF.

The chain combines TRBV30 with TRBJ1-2; D gene uncertain. Germline V CDR1 and CDR2: GTSNPN, SVGIG (reference sequence). This CDR3 is 12 amino acids long. Trimming took off 3 bases at V and 4 bases at J, with 9 bases between the two ends. CDR3 nucleotides: TGTGCCTGGAGGCGCAGGAGCTATGGCTACACCTTC. This codes for CAWRRRSYGYTF.

J is TRBJ2-2 and V is TRBV5-4, with 11 positions matching TRBD1. Germline V gene data show CDR1 as SGHNT and CDR2 as YYREEE (reference sequence). The CDR3 runs to 14 residues. V shed 4 bases, J shed 7 bases, and the junction held 3 bases outside the gene matches. CDR3 loop: CASSPDRGLGELFF. In DNA form, the CDR3 reads TGTGCCAGCAGCCCGGACAGGGGGCTCGGGGAGCTGTTTTTT.

The V gene is TRBV7-9, the J gene TRBJ2-3; D might be TRBD1 or TRBD2, each matching 5 bases. Trimming pared 5 bases from V and 5 bases from J, leaving 20 bases between. This CDR3 has 16 residues. The germline gives CDR1 SEHNR, CDR2 FQNEAQ (reference sequence). This CDR3 is CASSRTPGQAGDTQYF. The CDR3 DNA sequence: TGTGCCAGCAGCCGAACCCCAGGGCAGGCGGGAGATACGCAGTATTTT.

This clone has only a few counts. The chain is built from TRBV7-2 and TRBJ1-5; 7 nucleotides line up with TRBD1. J lost 0 bases, V lost 4 bases, and 6 bases had no gene match. Germline V gives CDR1 SGHTA, CDR2 FQGNSA. The CDR3 runs 16 residues. Here the CDR3 DNA reads TGTGCCAGCAGCTCTAGGGGGACAGTTAGCAATCAGCCCCAGCATTTT. It translates to CASSSRGTVSNQPQHF.

This chain links TRBV14 with TRBJ2-3; D call uncertain. Trimming took 4 bases from V and 1 from J, leaving 15 bases between them. CDR1 and CDR2 from the germline V gene are SGHDN and FVKESK. This CDR3 has 16 amino acids. The CDR3 loop reads CASSPLGSYGTDTQYF. CDR3 nucleotides: TGTGCCAGCAGCCCCCTGGGATCTTACGGCACAGATACGCAGTATTTT.

This clone was observed a single time. V is TRBV27 and J is TRBJ2-5, with 7 nucleotides matching TRBD2. Per germline, CDR1 MNHEY and CDR2 SMNVEV (reference sequence). CDR3 length: 13 amino acids. With 4 bases clipped from V and 3 bases from J, the junction kept 2 bases outside the gene matches. CDR3 DNA: TGTGCCAGCAGTTCACTAGCGAAAGAGACCCAGTACTTC. Amino acids: CASSSLAKETQYF.